This T cell receptor (beta chain) was sequenced during a study of blood T cell repertoires in COVID-19. Using immunoSEQ multiplex PCR, the repertoire was profiled, and TCRdb retains in-frame clones only, with some absent. The sample contains over 150,000 clones, approximately 85% of which appear only once. CDR1 is MNHNS and CDR2 is SASEGT in the germline V gene. The CDR3 extends over 13 amino acids. V was clipped by 0 bases and J by 10 bases; unmatched bases: 4. The chain is built from TRBV6-1 and TRBJ1-1, with TRBD1 matching over 8 bases. This receptor was identified in a man aged 40-50 years who had recovered from COVID-19. Specimen: PBMCs or T cells enriched from blood (not recorded which). CDR3 loop: CASSEAQGAGAFF. CDR3 in DNA: TGTGCCAGCAGTGAAGCCCAGGGGGCTGGAGCTTTCTTT.